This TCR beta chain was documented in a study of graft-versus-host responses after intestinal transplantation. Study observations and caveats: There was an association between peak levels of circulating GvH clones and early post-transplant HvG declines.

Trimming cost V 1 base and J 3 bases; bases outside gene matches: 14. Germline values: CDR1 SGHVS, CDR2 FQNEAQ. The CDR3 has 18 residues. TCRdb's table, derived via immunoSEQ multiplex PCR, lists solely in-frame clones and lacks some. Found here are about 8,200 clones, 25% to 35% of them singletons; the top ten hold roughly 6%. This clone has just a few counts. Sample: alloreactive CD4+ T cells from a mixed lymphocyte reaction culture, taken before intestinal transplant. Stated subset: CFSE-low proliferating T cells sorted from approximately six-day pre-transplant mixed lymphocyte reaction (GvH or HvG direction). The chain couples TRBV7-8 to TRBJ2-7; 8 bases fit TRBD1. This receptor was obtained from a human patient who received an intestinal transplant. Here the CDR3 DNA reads TGTGCCAGCAGCTTAGGATTAACGTGGACAGGGATTATCTACGAGCAGTACTTC. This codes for CASSLGLTWTGIIYEQYF. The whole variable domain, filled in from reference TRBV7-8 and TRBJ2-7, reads GAGVSQSPRYKVAKRGQDVALRCDPISGHVSLFWYQQALGQGPEFLTYFQNEAQLDKSGLPSDRFFAERPEGSVSTLKIQRTQQEDSAVYLCASSLGLTWTGIIYEQYFGPGTRLTVT.